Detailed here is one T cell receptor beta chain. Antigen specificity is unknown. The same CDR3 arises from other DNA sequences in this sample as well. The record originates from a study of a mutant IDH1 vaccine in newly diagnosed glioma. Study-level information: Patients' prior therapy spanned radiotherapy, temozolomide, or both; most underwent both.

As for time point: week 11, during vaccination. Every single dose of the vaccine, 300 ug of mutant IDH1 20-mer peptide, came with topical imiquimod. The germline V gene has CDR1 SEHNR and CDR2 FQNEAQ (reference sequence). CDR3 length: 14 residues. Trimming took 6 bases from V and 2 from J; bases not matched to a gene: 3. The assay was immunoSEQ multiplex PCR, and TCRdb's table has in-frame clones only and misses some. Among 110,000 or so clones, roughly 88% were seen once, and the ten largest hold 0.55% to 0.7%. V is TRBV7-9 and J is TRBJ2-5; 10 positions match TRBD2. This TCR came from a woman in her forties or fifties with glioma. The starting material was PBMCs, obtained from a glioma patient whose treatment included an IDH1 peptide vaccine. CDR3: CASRQLAGQETQYF. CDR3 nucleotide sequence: TGTGCCAGCAGGCAACTAGCGGGGCAAGAGACCCAGTACTTC.